Presented here are 5 T cell receptor beta chains from one specimen sequenced in a study of blood T cells in healthy people across ages. Next came a second PCR, run for roughly 7 to 12 cycles, which used a sample-barcoded 5' primer along with a J-beta primer mix. Using its own MiXCR run on the 5' RACE reads, TCRdb lists one record per CDR3 protein. The table lists about 640,000 distinct CDR3 sequences, around 54% of them singletons. Sequencing used blood. The receptor source for this set is a man aged 55 to 70 in good health.

The chain combines TRBV5-1 with TRBJ2-7, with D perhaps matching TRBD2 (6 bases). The CDR3 loop spans 14 amino acids. V was shortened by 4 bases and J by 10 bases, with 21 bases between the two germline ends. Germline assignment: CDR1 SGHRS and CDR2 YFSETQ. In DNA form, the CDR3 reads TGCGCCAGCAGCCTCCAGAGCCTTCGGGAGTCCCAGTACTTC. Translation: CASSLQSLRESQYF.

The chain recombines TRBV7-9 with TRBJ2-7, with 8 positions matching TRBD1. Germline V lookup: CDR1 SEHNR, CDR2 FQNEAQ (reference sequence). The CDR3 runs 17 residues. V shed 5 bases, J shed 5 bases, and the junction held 17 bases outside the gene matches. CDR3 protein: CASSPLRQGAGGNEQYF. CDR3 DNA sequence: TGTGCCAGCAGCCCCCTAAGGCAGGGGGCTGGCGGCAACGAGCAGTACTTC. Using reference TRBV7-9 and TRBJ2-7 for the parts outside the CDR3, the full variable domain is DTGVSQNPRHKITKRGQNVTFRCDPISEHNRLYWYRQTLGQGPEFLTYFQNEAQLEKSRLLSDRFSAERPKGSFSTLEIQRTEQGDSAMYLCASSPLRQGAGGNEQYFGPGTRLTVT.

This clonotype was recorded a few times. The chain uses TRBV7-2 and TRBJ1-4; no firm D call. Germline lookup yields CDR1 SGHTA and CDR2 FQGNSA. This CDR3 contains 13 residues. V gave up 5 bases and J gave up 4 bases, with 8 bases separating them. The DNA for the CDR3 is TGTGCCAGCAGCATGGGATTTAATGAAAAACTGTTTTTT. This encodes CASSMGFNEKLFF.

The chain employs TRBV2 and TRBJ2-4; the D gene could be TRBD1 or TRBD2 (5 bases each). The CDR3 sequence is 15 residues long. V shed 0 bases and J shed 9 bases, with 15 bases lying between them. Germline V gene sequence: CDR1 SNHLY, CDR2 FYNNEI. The CDR3 loop is CASSEASVGGGIQYF. The CDR3 coding sequence is TGTGCCAGCAGTGAAGCCTCAGTTGGGGGTGGCATTCAGTACTTC.

This chain links TRBV5-1 with TRBJ2-5, with 7 bases identical to TRBD2. The J call may be faulty, since TRBJ2-7 better matches the DNA end. The CDR3 totals 13 residues. Germline loops: CDR1 SGHRS, CDR2 YFSETQ. The CDR3 DNA is TGCGCCAGCGCCAGGAGCGGGGCTTACGAGCAGTACTTC. Protein: CASARSGAYEQYF.